This TCR beta chain was recorded in a study of technical replicates of blood from several donors. The CDR3 is made up of 12 amino acids. Trimming took 10 bases from V and 5 from J; bases not matched to a gene: 4. Germline values: CDR1 MNHEY, CDR2 SVGAGI. The table came from immunoSEQ multiplex PCR; TCRdb's copy has only in-frame clones and leaves some out. The sample has tens of thousands of clones; 90% to 95% are singletons. The TCR sequence derives from a human donor in good health. This chain uses TRBV6-5 with TRBJ1-2; TRBD1 matches at 10 bases. Sequenced input: T cells isolated from PBMCs. The CDR3 bases are TGTGCCACGACAGGGGGCTCTTATGGCTACACCTTC. Its translation is CATTGGSYGYTF.